Below are 5 T cell receptor beta chains sequenced from a single sample in a study of CXCR3-negative and CXCR3-positive naive CD8 T cells. UMI-labeled 5' RACE TRB cDNA libraries were prepared from the cells. TCRdb re-called the 5' RACE reads; one entry per CDR3 protein, DNA not given. In all, the sample yields some 66,000 distinct CDR3 sequences. The sequenced sample consisted of naive CXCR3- CD8+ T cells from blood. Documented subset: CD45RO-CCR7+CD27+CD95- naive CD8+ T cells lacking CXCR3 (TNR3-). Receptors were obtained from a human donor in good health. Some clones in this sample may be carry-over from other donors' samples.

V is TRBV6-6 and J is TRBJ1-5. This CDR3 contains 12 residues. Germline V gene lookup returns CDR1 MNHNY and CDR2 SVGAGI (reference sequence). This CDR3 reads CASSYSAQPQHF.

The CDR3 loop reads CASSLGLAGPQETQYF. This chain links TRBV11-2 with TRBJ2-5; no DNA is available, so the TRBD2 call from TCRdb remains unchecked. Germline V gene lookup returns CDR1 SGHAT and CDR2 FQNNGV. The CDR3 is 16 residues long.

The V call is TRBV12-3 or TRBV12-4, the J call TRBJ2-7; there is no DNA to check the TCRdb D call of TRBD1. The CDR3 loop spans 15 amino acids. The CDR3 loop is CASSFFSGGAGEQYF.

The chain combines TRBV27 with TRBJ1-5. The CDR3 sequence is 12 residues long. From germline, CDR1 is MNHEY and CDR2 SMNVEV (reference sequence). The CDR3 sequence is CASSRVGQPQHF.

The rearrangement joins TRBV25-1 to TRBJ2-1; the TCRdb D gene call, TRBD2, has no DNA to confirm it. Germline lookup yields CDR1 MGHDK and CDR2 SYGVNS. The CDR3 extends over 14 amino acids. CDR3 sequence reads: CATRVDFSYNEQFF.